The 21 T cell receptor beta chains below come from one sample, sequenced in a study of T cell responses to AZD1222 COVID-19 vaccine. Data came from immunoSEQ multiplex PCR; TCRdb stores just in-frame clones and leaves some out. The sample lists 150,000 to 200,000 clones; roughly nine tenths were seen once. Sequenced material: peripheral blood, taken on day 0 of AZD1222 vaccination. These receptors were obtained from an adult in good health.

The chain carries TRBV5-4 and TRBJ1-4, with 7 positions matching TRBD1. The CDR3 totals 16 residues. Germline assignment: CDR1 SGHNT and CDR2 YYREEE (reference sequence). With V trimmed by 2 bases and J by 5 bases, 9 bases remained unmatched. The CDR3 DNA reads TGTGCCAGCAGCTTAGGGGATCGACAGGGAAATGAAAAACTGTTTTTT. It is translated as CASSLGDRQGNEKLFF.

The CDR3 is CASSSPLLHYNEQFF. The DNA for the CDR3 is TGTGCCAGCAGTTCCCCACTACTCCACTACAATGAGCAGTTCTTC. The V and J genes are TRBV28 and TRBJ2-1; D not resolved. Germline assignment: CDR1 MDHEN and CDR2 SYDVKM. The CDR3 is 15 residues long. V lost 4 bases and J 3 bases, leaving 13 bases between the germline ends.

V gene TRBV29-1 combines with J gene TRBJ1-2; 8 nucleotides match TRBD1. CDR1 is SQVTM and CDR2 is ANQGSEA in the germline V gene. The V gene end was trimmed by 6 bases and the J gene end by 5 bases; junction bases not matched to a gene: 5. The CDR3 sequence is 12 residues long. The CDR3, as DNA: TGCAGCGTCGGTGGACAGGGTTATGGCTACACCTTC. Its protein is CSVGGQGYGYTF. The full variable domain, with the rest looked up from reference TRBV29-1 and TRBJ1-2, is SAVISQKPSRDICQRGTSLTIQCQVDSQVTMMFWYRQQPGQSLTLIATANQGSEATYESGFVIDKFPISRPNLTFSTLTVSNMSPEDSSIYLCSVGGQGYGYTFGSGTRLTVV.

The rearrangement uses TRBV19 and TRBJ1-2; D is uncertain. The CDR3 spans 14 residues. The germline gives CDR1 LNHDA, CDR2 SQIVND (reference sequence). V lost 4 bases, J lost 4 bases, and 13 bases lay in between. The DNA of the CDR3 is TGTGCCAGTAGTAATAGAGCGGGCCCCTATGGCTACACCTTC. It encodes CASSNRAGPYGYTF.

V usage is TRBV7-8 and J usage is TRBJ1-5; 8 bases agree with TRBD1. Per germline, CDR1 SGHVS and CDR2 FQNEAQ. The length of the CDR3 is 17 residues. Unmatched junction bases numbered 12, after V lost 0 bases and J lost 8 bases. CDR3 coding DNA: TGTGCCAGCAGCTTAGCGAAAGTACAGGGGGGCCACGAGCCCCAGCATTTT. It yields the protein CASSLAKVQGGHEPQHF. The variable domain in full, completed from reference TRBV7-8 and TRBJ1-5, reads GAGVSQSPRYKVAKRGQDVALRCDPISGHVSLFWYQQALGQGPEFLTYFQNEAQLDKSGLPSDRFFAERPEGSVSTLKIQRTQQEDSAVYLCASSLAKVQGGHEPQHFGDGTRLSIL.

The chain joins TRBV6-5 to TRBJ1-2; D may be TRBD1 (5 bases). The V end was cut by 8 bases, the J end by 8 bases, with 18 bases between. Germline values: CDR1 MNHEY, CDR2 SVGAGI. This CDR3 comprises 13 residues. Written as DNA, the CDR3 is TGTGCCAGCGGGCTTCGGGGCCCCTTCGGCTACACCTTC. Translating it yields CASGLRGPFGYTF.

The count of this clone is one. The gene calls are TRBV6-5 and TRBJ2-2; 7 positions agree with TRBD2. Trimming took 6 bases from V and 5 from J; bases not matched to a gene: 9. Germline CDR1 and CDR2: MNHEY and SVGAGI. The CDR3 loop spans 15 amino acids. The CDR3 loop reads CASRRLAGGTGELFF. The CDR3 nucleotides read TGTGCCAGCAGGCGGTTAGCGGGCGGAACCGGGGAGCTGTTTTTT.

The chain combines TRBV9 with TRBJ1-2; 8 positions match TRBD1. CDR1 is SGDLS, CDR2 YYNGEE, per germline. V shed 3 bases and J 0 bases; nucleotides not matched to a gene: 7. CDR3 length equals 16 residues. The chain's CDR3 is CASSGTGREANYGYTF. DNA of the CDR3: TGTGCCAGCAGCGGGACAGGGAGGGAGGCTAACTATGGCTACACCTTC.

The chain links TRBV5-3 to TRBJ1-6, with 7 bases aligning to TRBD1. TRBV5-3 is annotated as an ORF whose role is uncertain. Trimming cost V 1 base and J 6 bases; bases outside gene matches: 10. This CDR3 is built from 17 residues. CDR3 in DNA: TGTGCCAGAAGCTTGCGGTGTCCAGGGGGAAGTAATTCACCCCTCCACTTT. Its protein product is CARSLRCPGGSNSPLHF.

The rearrangement links TRBV5-1 to TRBJ1-4; TRBD1 matches at 7 bases. The CDR3 has 15 residues. In germline, CDR1 is SGHRS, CDR2 YFSETQ. V lost 4 bases, J lost 3 bases, and 6 bases stayed unmatched. CDR3 nucleotide sequence: TGCGCCAGCAGCCTGGGGACAGAGGCTAATGAAAAACTGTTTTTT. Translated, it gives CASSLGTEANEKLFF.

The chain recombines TRBV19 with TRBJ1-6; possibly TRBD1 for D (6 bases). Germline assignment: CDR1 LNHDA and CDR2 SQIVND (reference sequence). There are 15 residues in the CDR3. V lost 7 bases and J 7 bases, leaving 17 bases between the germline ends. The CDR3 sequence is CASNLGGHVNSPLHF. As DNA, the CDR3 is TGTGCCAGTAATCTAGGGGGACACGTGAATTCACCCCTCCACTTT.

The V gene is TRBV19, the J gene TRBJ1-5; weak D call: TRBD1 (5 bases). The CDR3 is made up of 14 amino acids. V lost 5 bases to trimming and J lost 6 bases, with 14 bases between them. Looked up from germline, CDR1 is LNHDA and CDR2 is SQIVND (reference sequence). For the CDR3, the DNA is TGTGCCAGTAGTGACTCAGGGATTGGTCAGCCCCAGCATTTT. Amino acids: CASSDSGIGQPQHF.

CDR3 sequence (DNA): TGCGCCAGCAGCAGGGACAGGGAATATGGCTACACCTTC. The encoded protein is CASSRDREYGYTF. The V gene is TRBV5-1, the J gene TRBJ1-2; 9 bases line up with TRBD1. Germline V lookup: CDR1 SGHRS, CDR2 YFSETQ. V lost 4 bases and J lost 5; bases outside the gene matches: 3. This CDR3 region has 13 residues.

The chain couples TRBV6-2 or TRBV6-3 to TRBJ1-5; D gene unclear. This CDR3 region has 16 residues. Trimming took 4 bases from V and 0 from J, leaving 13 bases between them. Germline V gives CDR1 MNHEY, CDR2 SVGEGT. The CDR3 loop reads CASSSTQGYSNQPQHF. The CDR3 DNA reads as TGTGCCAGCAGTTCCACACAAGGGTATAGCAATCAGCCCCAGCATTTT.

The DNA of the CDR3 is TGCGCCAGTAGGGCTGGTGGGGATGAGCAGTTCTTC. Translated, it gives CASRAGGDEQFF. This chain connects TRBV5-1 to TRBJ2-1, with D unresolved. The CDR3 runs 12 residues. Trimming left V 8 bases short and J 8 bases short, with 14 bases between. Germline CDR1 and CDR2: SGHRS and YFSETQ.

As for this clone: This same CDR3 is encoded by further DNA sequences in the sample. The chain couples TRBV28 to TRBJ1-5; 8 bases are shared with TRBD1. V was pared by 6 bases and J by 6 bases, with 7 bases of the junction left unmatched. Per the germline V gene, CDR1 is MDHEN and CDR2 is SYDVKM. The CDR3 has 14 amino acids. The CDR3, as DNA: TGTGCCAGCAGCCCGGACAGGGAAAGTCAGCCCCAGCATTTT. Translation gives CASSPDRESQPQHF.

The V gene is TRBV6-2 or TRBV6-3, the J gene TRBJ1-5; D not resolved. Germline V gene lookup returns CDR1 MNHEY and CDR2 SVGEGT. The length of the CDR3 is 13 residues. V was pared by 4 bases and J by 6 bases, with 10 bases between. The DNA for the CDR3 is TGTGCCAGCAGTTCTAGCGGGAGTCAGCCCCAGCATTTT. Translation gives CASSSSGSQPQHF.

This chain joins TRBV30 and TRBJ2-3; D ambiguous. The CDR3 length is 13 residues. The V gene's germline CDR1 is GTSNPN and CDR2 SVGIG (reference sequence). The V and J ends lost 2 bases and 2 bases respectively, with 8 bases between them. Here the CDR3 DNA reads TGTGCCTGGAGTATCCGGGTCACAGATACGCAGTATTTT. It is translated as CAWSIRVTDTQYF.

This chain links TRBV6-5 with TRBJ1-5; D is unclear. Between the trimmed V and J ends, which lost 2 bases and 3 bases, there was a span of 8 bases. The CDR3 contains 14 residues. Germline values: CDR1 MNHEY, CDR2 SVGAGI. The CDR3 sequence: CASSYRQFNQPQHF. The CDR3 region has the DNA TGTGCCAGCAGTTACCGCCAGTTCAATCAGCCCCAGCATTTT.

The chain combines TRBV6-1 with TRBJ1-5; possibly TRBD1 for D (6 bases). CDR3 length: 17 amino acids. Germline CDR1 MNHNS, CDR2 SASEGT. Deletions cut 2 bases from V and 6 bases from J, with 20 bases between. The CDR3 bases are TGTGCCAGCAGTGAATTTGTAGGGGGGGCCGCCGGTCAGCCCCAGCATTTT. Protein: CASSEFVGGAAGQPQHF.

About this clone itself: Other nucleotide sequences in the sample specify the same CDR3. The chain links TRBV5-1 to TRBJ1-1; D might be TRBD1 (6 bases). Trimming removed 1 base at V and 0 bases at J, with 7 bases between. This CDR3 comprises 14 residues. The germline gives CDR1 SGHRS, CDR2 YFSETQ. The DNA of the CDR3 is TGCGCCAGCAGCTTGCAGGGGATGAACACTGAAGCTTTCTTT. Its translation is CASSLQGMNTEAFF. Full variable domain (rest looked up from reference TRBV5-1 and TRBJ1-1): KAGVTQTPRYLIKTRGQQVTLSCSPISGHRSVSWYQQTPGQGLQFLFEYFSETQRNKGNFPGRFSGRQFSNSRSEMNVSTLELGDSALYLCASSLQGMNTEAFFGQGTRLTVV.